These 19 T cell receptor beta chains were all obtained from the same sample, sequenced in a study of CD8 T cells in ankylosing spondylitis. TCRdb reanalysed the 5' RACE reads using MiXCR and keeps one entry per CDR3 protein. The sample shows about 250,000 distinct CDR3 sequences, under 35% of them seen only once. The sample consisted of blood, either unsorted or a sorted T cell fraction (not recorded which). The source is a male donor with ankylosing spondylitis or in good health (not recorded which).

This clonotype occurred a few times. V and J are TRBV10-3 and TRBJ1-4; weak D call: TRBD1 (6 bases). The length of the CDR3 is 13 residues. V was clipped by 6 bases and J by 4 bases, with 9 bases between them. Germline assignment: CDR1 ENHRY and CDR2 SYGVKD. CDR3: CAIRGGDNEKLFF. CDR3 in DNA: TGTGCCATCAGAGGGGGAGATAATGAAAAACTGTTTTTT.

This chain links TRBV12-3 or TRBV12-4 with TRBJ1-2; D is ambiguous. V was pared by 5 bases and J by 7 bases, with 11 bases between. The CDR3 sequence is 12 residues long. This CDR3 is CASSPEVFGYTF. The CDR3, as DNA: TGTGCCAGCAGTCCTGAAGTCTTTGGCTACACCTTC.

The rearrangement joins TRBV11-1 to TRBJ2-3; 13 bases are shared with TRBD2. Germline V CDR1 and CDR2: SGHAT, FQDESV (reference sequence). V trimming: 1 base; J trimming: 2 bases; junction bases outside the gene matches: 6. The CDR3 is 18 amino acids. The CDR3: CASSLGGLAGASTDTQYF. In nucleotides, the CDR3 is TGTGCCAGCAGCTTAGGTGGACTAGCGGGGGCTTCCACAGATACGCAGTATTTT.

CDR3 sequence (DNA): TGCAGCGTTAGGACAGAAAACTATGGCTACACCTTC. As protein: CSVRTENYGYTF. The V gene is TRBV29-1, the J gene TRBJ1-2; D may be TRBD1 (6 bases). This CDR3 is 12 amino acids long. Germline lookup yields CDR1 SQVTM and CDR2 ANQGSEA. Trimming took 5 bases from V and 2 from J, leaving 9 bases between them. Full variable domain (rest looked up from reference TRBV29-1 and TRBJ1-2): SAVISQKPSRDICQRGTSLTIQCQVDSQVTMMFWYRQQPGQSLTLIATANQGSEATYESGFVIDKFPISRPNLTFSTLTVSNMSPEDSSIYLCSVRTENYGYTFGSGTRLTVV.

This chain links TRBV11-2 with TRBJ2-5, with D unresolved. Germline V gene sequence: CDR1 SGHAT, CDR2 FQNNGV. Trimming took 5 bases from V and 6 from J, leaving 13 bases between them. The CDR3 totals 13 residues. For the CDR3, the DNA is TGTGCCAGCAGCCATCCGGACCGACAGACCCAGTACTTC. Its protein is CASSHPDRQTQYF.

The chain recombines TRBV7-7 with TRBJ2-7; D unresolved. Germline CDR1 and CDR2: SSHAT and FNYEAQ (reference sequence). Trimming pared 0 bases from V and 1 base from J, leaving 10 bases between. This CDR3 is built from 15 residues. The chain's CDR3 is CASSLAVGGSYEQYF. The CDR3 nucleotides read TGTGCCAGCAGCTTAGCCGTGGGTGGGTCCTACGAGCAGTACTTC.

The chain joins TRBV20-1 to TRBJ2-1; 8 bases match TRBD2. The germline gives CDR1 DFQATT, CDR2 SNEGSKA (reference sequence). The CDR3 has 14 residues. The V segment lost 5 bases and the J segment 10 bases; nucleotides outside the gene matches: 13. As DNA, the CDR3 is TGCAGTGCTCCGACCCCACTTACTAGCGGCGAGCAGTTCTTC. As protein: CSAPTPLTSGEQFF.

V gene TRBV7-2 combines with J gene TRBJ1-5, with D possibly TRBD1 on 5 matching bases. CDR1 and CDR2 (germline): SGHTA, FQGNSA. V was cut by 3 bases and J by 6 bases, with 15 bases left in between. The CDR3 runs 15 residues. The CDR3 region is CASSLFLQGSQPQHF. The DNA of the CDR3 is TGTGCCAGCAGCTTGTTCTTGCAGGGAAGTCAGCCCCAGCATTTT.

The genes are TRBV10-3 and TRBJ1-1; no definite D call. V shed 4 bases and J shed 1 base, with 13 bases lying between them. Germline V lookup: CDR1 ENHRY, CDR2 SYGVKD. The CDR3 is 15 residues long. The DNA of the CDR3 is TGTGCCATCAGTGGGAGTCGGGCGGGGAACACTGAAGCTTTCTTT. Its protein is CAISGSRAGNTEAFF.

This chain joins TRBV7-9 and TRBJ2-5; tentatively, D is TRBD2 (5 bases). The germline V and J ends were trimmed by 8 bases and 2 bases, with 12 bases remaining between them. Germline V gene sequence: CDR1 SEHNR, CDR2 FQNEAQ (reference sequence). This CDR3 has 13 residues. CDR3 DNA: TGTGCCAGCGGCTCACGGGGTCAAGAGACCCAGTACTTC. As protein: CASGSRGQETQYF.

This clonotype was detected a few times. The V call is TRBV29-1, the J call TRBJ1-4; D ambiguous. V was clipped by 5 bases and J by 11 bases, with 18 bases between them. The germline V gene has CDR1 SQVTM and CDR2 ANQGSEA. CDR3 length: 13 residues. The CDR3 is CSVRPGPFDKLFF. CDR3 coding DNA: TGCAGCGTTCGCCCCGGTCCGTTTGACAAACTGTTTTTT.

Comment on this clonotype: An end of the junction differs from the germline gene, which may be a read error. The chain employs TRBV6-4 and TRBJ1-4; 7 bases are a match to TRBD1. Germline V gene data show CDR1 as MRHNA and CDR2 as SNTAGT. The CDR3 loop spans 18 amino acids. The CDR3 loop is CTSCPNTGTVATNEKLFF. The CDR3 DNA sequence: TGTACCAGCTGTCCCAACACCGGGACAGTTGCAACTAATGAAAAACTGTTTTTT.

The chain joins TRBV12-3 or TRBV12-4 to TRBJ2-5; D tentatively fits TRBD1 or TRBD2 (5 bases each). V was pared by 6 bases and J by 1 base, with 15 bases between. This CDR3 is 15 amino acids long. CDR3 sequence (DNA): TGTGCCAGCAGCCTCACACGAGGGGTCCAAGAGACCCAGTACTTC. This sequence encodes CASSLTRGVQETQYF.

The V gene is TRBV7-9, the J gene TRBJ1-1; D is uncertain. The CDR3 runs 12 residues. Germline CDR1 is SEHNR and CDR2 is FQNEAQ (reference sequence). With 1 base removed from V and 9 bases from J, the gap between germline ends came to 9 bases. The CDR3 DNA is TGTGCCAGCAGCTTAGGCCAAAACCAAGCTTTCTTT. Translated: CASSLGQNQAFF.

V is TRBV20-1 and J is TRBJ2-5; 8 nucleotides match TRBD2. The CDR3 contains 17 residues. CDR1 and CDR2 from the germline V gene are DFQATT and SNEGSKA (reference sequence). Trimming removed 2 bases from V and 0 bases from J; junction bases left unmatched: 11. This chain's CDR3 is CSARPGGRKTYQETQYF. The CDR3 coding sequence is TGCAGTGCTAGACCGGGGGGGCGCAAAACGTACCAAGAGACCCAGTACTTC.

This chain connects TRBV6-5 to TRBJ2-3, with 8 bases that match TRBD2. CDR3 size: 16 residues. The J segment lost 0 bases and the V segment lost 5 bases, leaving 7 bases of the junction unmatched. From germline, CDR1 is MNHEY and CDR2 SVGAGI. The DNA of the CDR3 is TGTGCCAGCAGTACTTTTAGCGGGGAAAGCACAGATACGCAGTATTTT. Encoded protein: CASSTFSGESTDTQYF.

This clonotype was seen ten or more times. DNA of the CDR3: TGCAGTGCTAGGACCCACGAGCAGTACTTC. Amino acids: CSARTHEQYF. The V gene is TRBV20-1, the J gene TRBJ2-7; D unclear. This CDR3 is built from 10 residues. Germline V gene lookup returns CDR1 DFQATT and CDR2 SNEGSKA (reference sequence). Trimming took off 3 bases at V and 5 bases at J, with 5 bases between the two ends.

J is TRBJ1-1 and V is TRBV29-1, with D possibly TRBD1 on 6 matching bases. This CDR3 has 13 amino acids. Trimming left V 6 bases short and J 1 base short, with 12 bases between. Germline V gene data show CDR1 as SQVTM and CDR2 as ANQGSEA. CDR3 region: CSVGDTRNTEAFF. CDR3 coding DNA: TGCAGCGTGGGGGACACCCGGAACACTGAAGCTTTCTTT.

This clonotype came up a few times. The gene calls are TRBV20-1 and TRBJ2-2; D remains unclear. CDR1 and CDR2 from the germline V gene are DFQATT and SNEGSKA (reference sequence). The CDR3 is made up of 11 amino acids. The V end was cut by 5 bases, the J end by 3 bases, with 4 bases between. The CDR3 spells CSAAHTGELFF. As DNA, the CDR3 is TGCAGTGCTGCCCACACCGGGGAGCTGTTTTTT.